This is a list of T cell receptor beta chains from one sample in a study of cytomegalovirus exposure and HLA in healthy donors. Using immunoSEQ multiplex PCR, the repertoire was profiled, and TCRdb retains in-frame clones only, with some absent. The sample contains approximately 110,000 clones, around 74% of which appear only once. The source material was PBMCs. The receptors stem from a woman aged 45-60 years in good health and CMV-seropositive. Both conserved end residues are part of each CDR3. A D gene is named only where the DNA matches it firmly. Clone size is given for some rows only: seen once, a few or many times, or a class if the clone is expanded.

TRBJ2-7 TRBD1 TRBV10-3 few TGTGCCATCAGTGAGTGGGACAGGGTGGTCGAGCAGTACTTC CAISEWDRVVEQYF
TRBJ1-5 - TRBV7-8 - TGTGCCAGCAGCCTAGAGGGGCAGACTTTAAATCAGCCCCAGCATTTT CASSLEGQTLNQPQHF
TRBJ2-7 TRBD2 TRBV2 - TGTGCCACGGCCGCCGGGACTAGCGAAACCTACGAGCAGTACTTC CATAAGTSETYEQYF
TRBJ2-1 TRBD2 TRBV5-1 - TGCGCCAGCAGCTCAACGGGGGGAGCTGACAATGAGCAGTTCTTC CASSSTGGADNEQFF
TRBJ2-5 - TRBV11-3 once TGTGCCAGCAGCTTAGATCGGTTACAGGGGAGGCTCAGAGAGACCCAGTACTTC CASSLDRLQGRLRETQYF
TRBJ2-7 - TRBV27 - TGTGCCAGCAGTCCCGGAGATAAAGATTACGAGCAGTACTTC CASSPGDKDYEQYF
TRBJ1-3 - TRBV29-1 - TGCAGCGTTGGGGGGCAAGGAAACACCATATATTTT CSVGGQGNTIYF
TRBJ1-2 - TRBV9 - TGTGCCAGCAGCGTCTACAGCTATGGCTACACCTTC CASSVYSYGYTF
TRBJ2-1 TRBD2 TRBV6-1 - TGTGCCAGCAGTTTTAGCGGGGCCGGTGAGCAGTTCTTC CASSFSGAGEQFF
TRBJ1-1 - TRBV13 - TGTGCCAGCAGCCCCGGGGGAGGGGGTAACACTGAAGCTTTCTTT CASSPGGGGNTEAFF
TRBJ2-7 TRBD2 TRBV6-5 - TGTGCCAGCAGTTCCACCGGGACTACGACCTACGAGCAGTACTTC CASSSTGTTTYEQYF
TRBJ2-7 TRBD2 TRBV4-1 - TGCGCCAGCAGCCGAGGACTAGCGGGGGGGTACGAGCAGTACTTC CASSRGLAGGYEQYF
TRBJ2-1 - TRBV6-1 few TGTGCCAGCAGTGCCGACTACTCCTACAATGAGCAGTTCTTC CASSADYSYNEQFF
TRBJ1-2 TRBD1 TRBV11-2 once TGTGCCAGCAGCTTATTATACCCCACTAGGACAGGGGGAGATGGCTACACCTTC CASSLLYPTRTGGDGYTF
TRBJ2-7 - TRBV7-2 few TGTGCCAGCAGCTTAGGCTTGGGCGACGCCTACGAGCAGTACTTC CASSLGLGDAYEQYF
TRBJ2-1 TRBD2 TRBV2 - TGTGCCAGCGATCAAGCGGGGGCGGGGGCCAATGAGCAGTTCTTC CASDQAGAGANEQFF
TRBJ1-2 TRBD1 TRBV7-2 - TGTGCCAGCAGCTCTGGACAGGGTGCCGGCTACACCTTC CASSSGQGAGYTF
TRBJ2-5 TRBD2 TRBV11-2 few TGTGCCAGCAGCTTAATTCGCGGGGGGAGAGGGCAGACCCAGTACTTC CASSLIRGGRGQTQYF
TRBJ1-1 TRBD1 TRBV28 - TGTGCCAGCAGTTTTTGGACAGGGCGGGCTTTCTTT CASSFWTGRAFF
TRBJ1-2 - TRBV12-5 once TGTGCTAGTGGTTTGGATATGGGAGTCTATGGCTACACCTTC CASGLDMGVYGYTF
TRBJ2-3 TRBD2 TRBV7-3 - TGTGCCAGCAGCTCGGGACTAGCGGGGGCGGATACGCAGTATTTT CASSSGLAGADTQYF
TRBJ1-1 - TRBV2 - TGTGCCAGCACCGAAGGGAGCTTTAACGAAGCTTTCTTT CASTEGSFNEAFF
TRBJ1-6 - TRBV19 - TGTGCCAGTCTCGCGGCCCAGGGTAGTTCACCCCTCCACTTT CASLAAQGSSPLHF
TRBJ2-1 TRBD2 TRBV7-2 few TGTGCCAGCAGCTTACGACGGGGGGGCTACAATGAGCAGTTCTTC CASSLRRGGYNEQFF
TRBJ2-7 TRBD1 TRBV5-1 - TGCGCCAGCAGCGACGGGACAGGCCATATGGAGCAGTACTTC CASSDGTGHMEQYF
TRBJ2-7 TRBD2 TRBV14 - TGTGCCAGCAGCCAACAGCGGGGGGGCTTTTACGAGCAGTACTTC CASSQQRGGFYEQYF
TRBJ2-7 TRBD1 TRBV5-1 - TGCGCCAGCAGCCGCTCCGGGGCAGGGGGAGTCGCCTACGAGCAGTACTTC CASSRSGAGGVAYEQYF
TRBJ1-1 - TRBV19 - TGTGCCAGTAGTACCTCAGGGGTGAACACTGAAGCTTTCTTT CASSTSGVNTEAFF
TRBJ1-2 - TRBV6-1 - TGTGCCAGCAGTTTACGTTCGCAAGCCAACTATGGCTACACCTTC CASSLRSQANYGYTF
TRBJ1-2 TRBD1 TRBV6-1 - TGTGCCAGCAGCTCAAGACAGGGGACCTATGGCTACACCTTC CASSSRQGTYGYTF
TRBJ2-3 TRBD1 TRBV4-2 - TGTGCCAGCAGCCCCACCCGGGACAGGGGTACAGATACGCAGTATTTT CASSPTRDRGTDTQYF
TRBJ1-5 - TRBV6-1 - TGTGCCAGCAGTGAAAACAGGGCGAATCAGCCCCAGCATTTT CASSENRANQPQHF
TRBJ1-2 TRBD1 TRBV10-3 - TGTGCCATCAGCGACAGGGGAATGGGATCTGGCTACACCTTC CAISDRGMGSGYTF
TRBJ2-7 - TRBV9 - TGTGCCAGCAGCGCAGGGGTTGGGGACGAGCAGTACTTC CASSAGVGDEQYF
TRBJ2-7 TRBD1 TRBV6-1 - TGTGCCAGCAGCGGACAGGGGATCGAGCAGTACTTC CASSGQGIEQYF
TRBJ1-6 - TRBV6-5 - TGTGCCAGCAGTTACGTAACCTATAATTCACCCCTCCACTTT CASSYVTYNSPLHF
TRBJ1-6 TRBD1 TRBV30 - TGTGCCTGGAGCCTGGGACAGGGGGCTCGTTCACCCCTCCACTTT CAWSLGQGARSPLHF
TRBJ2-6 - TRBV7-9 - TGTGCCAGCAGCTCCCCACGGGTGGTGGCTGGGGCCAACGTCCTGACTTTC CASSSPRVVAGANVLTF
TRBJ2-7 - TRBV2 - TGTGCCAGCGGGCTGGGCTACGAGCAGTACTTC CASGLGYEQYF
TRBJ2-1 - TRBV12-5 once TGTGCTAGTGTCCCATACCCAGGGGACTACAATGAGCAGTTCTTC CASVPYPGDYNEQFF
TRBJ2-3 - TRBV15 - TGTGCCACCAGCATCCTATCGGATACGCAGTATTTT CATSILSDTQYF
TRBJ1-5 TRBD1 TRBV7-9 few TGTGCCAGCAGCTCCTCCGGGACAGGCAATCAGCCCCAGCATTTT CASSSSGTGNQPQHF
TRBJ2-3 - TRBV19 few TGTGCCAGTAGTATAACCAGTGAAGATACGCAGTATTTT CASSITSEDTQYF
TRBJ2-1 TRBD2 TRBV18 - TGTGCCAGCTCGCGGGGGGGCGACGTCAATGAGCAGTTCTTC CASSRGGDVNEQFF
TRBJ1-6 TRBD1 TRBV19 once TGTGCCAGTAGTATGACAGGGTTAAATTCACCCCTCCACTTT CASSMTGLNSPLHF